This passage covers 30 T cell receptor beta chains from one sample sequenced in a study of blood T cells in healthy people across ages. For the second PCR, which ran for roughly 7 to 11 cycles, a sample-barcoded 5' primer and a J-beta primer mix were used. TCRdb called the 5' RACE reads again in MiXCR, with one record for every CDR3 protein. This sample has 850,000 to 1,000,000 distinct CDR3 sequences, with 51% found just once. Source material: blood. These receptors all come from a woman aged 60-75 years in good health.

This chain links TRBV15 with TRBJ2-3; 11 positions match TRBD2. Germline CDR1 is LNHNV and CDR2 is YYDKDF (reference sequence). The CDR3 is made up of 17 amino acids. With V trimmed by 5 bases and J by 3 bases, 10 bases remained unmatched. CDR3: CATSRRQTSGMTDTQYF. DNA for the CDR3: TGTGCCACCAGCCGACGCCAGACTAGCGGGATGACAGATACGCAGTATTTT. The entire variable domain, with the rest obtained from reference TRBV15 and TRBJ2-3, is as follows: DAMVIQNPRYQVTQFGKPVTLSCSQTLNHNVMYWYQQKSSQAPKLLFHYYDKDFNNEADTPDNFQSRRPNTSFCFLDIRSPGLGDTAMYLCATSRRQTSGMTDTQYFGPGTRLTVL.

This clonotype was seen only once. The chain combines TRBV28 with TRBJ2-5; D may be TRBD1 or TRBD2 (5 bases each). The germline V gene encodes CDR1 MDHEN and CDR2 SYDVKM. The V gene lost 2 bases and the J gene lost 11 bases, with 21 bases spanning the gap. The CDR3 runs 15 residues. Here the CDR3 DNA reads TGTGCCAGCAGTTTAGAGGGGACCCTTCTCAATGAGCAGTACTTC. Protein: CASSLEGTLLNEQYF. Together with reference TRBV28 and TRBJ2-5, the CDR3 gives the full variable domain: DVKVTQSSRYLVKRTGEKVFLECVQDMDHENMFWYRQDPGLGLRLIYFSYDVKMKEKGDIPEGYSVSREKKERFSLILESASTNQTSMYLCASSLEGTLLNEQYFGPGTRLLVL.

The chain uses TRBV3-1 and TRBJ2-7; D is perhaps TRBD2 (6 bases). Germline V gene sequence: CDR1 LGHDT, CDR2 YNNKEL (reference sequence). V gave up 2 bases and J gave up 5 bases, with 16 bases separating them. This CDR3 region has 15 residues. CDR3 DNA: TGTGCCAGCAGCCAAAGGAGTGGGGAGGCCGACGAGCAGTACTTC. Amino acid sequence: CASSQRSGEADEQYF.

This clonotype showed up just a few times. V is TRBV20-1 and J is TRBJ2-7, with 8 bases lining up with TRBD2. Germline CDR1 reads DFQATT; CDR2 reads SNEGSKA (reference sequence). The CDR3 has 16 amino acids. V trimming: 0 bases; J trimming: 2 bases; junction bases outside the gene matches: 9. CDR3 coding DNA: TGCAGTGCTAGAGATACGGGAGATAGCGGGACCTACGAGCAGTACTTC. It translates to CSARDTGDSGTYEQYF.

Only a few counts were recorded for this clonotype. The genes are TRBV7-2 and TRBJ2-5, with D perhaps matching TRBD2 (5 bases). The CDR3 extends over 12 amino acids. Trimming removed 7 bases from V and 5 bases from J, with 11 bases in between. Germline V gene data show CDR1 as SGHTA and CDR2 as FQGNSA. The CDR3 loop is CASNLAYETQYF. The DNA of the CDR3 is TGTGCCAGCAACCTAGCCTACGAGACCCAGTACTTC.

V and J are TRBV7-9 and TRBJ2-5; TRBD1 agrees at 9 bases. CDR1 and CDR2 from the germline V gene are SEHNR and FQNEAQ (reference sequence). The CDR3 is 20 amino acids. V was clipped by 3 bases and J by 5 bases; unmatched bases: 22. The CDR3 spells CASSLPKGTGFYTSMETQYF. CDR3 sequence (DNA): TGTGCCAGCAGCTTGCCCAAAGGGACAGGGTTTTATACTAGCATGGAGACCCAGTACTTC.

The V call is TRBV6-6, the J call TRBJ1-1, with D perhaps matching TRBD1 (6 bases). The CDR3 covers 12 residues. V dropped 7 bases and J dropped 9 bases, with 15 bases sitting between them. Germline CDR1 MNHNY, CDR2 SVGAGI (reference sequence). The CDR3 DNA sequence: TGTGCCAGCACGGGAACGGACAGCAAAGCTTTCTTT. This translates into CASTGTDSKAFF.

This clonotype was seen a few times. The rearrangement joins TRBV5-1 to TRBJ1-2; D ambiguous. The CDR3 consists of 14 residues. V lost 0 bases and J 1 base, leaving 7 bases between the germline ends. Germline-derived CDR1 and CDR2 are SGHRS and YFSETQ. The chain's CDR3 is CASSLAVGNYGYTF. The CDR3 DNA sequence: TGCGCCAGCAGCTTGGCGGTCGGTAACTATGGCTACACCTTC. The complete variable domain, with remaining parts taken from reference TRBV5-1 and TRBJ1-2, reads KAGVTQTPRYLIKTRGQQVTLSCSPISGHRSVSWYQQTPGQGLQFLFEYFSETQRNKGNFPGRFSGRQFSNSRSEMNVSTLELGDSALYLCASSLAVGNYGYTFGSGTRLTVV.

The chain combines TRBV20-1 with TRBJ2-1; 7 bases align to TRBD2. The CDR3 is made up of 13 amino acids. The ends lost 6 bases at V and 3 bases at J; junction bases unmatched: 5. Germline CDR1 reads DFQATT; CDR2 reads SNEGSKA (reference sequence). CDR3 protein: CSAIRDYYNEQFF. The CDR3 DNA sequence: TGCAGTGCCATCCGGGACTACTACAATGAGCAGTTCTTC.

There are a few counts of this clonotype. The chain uses TRBV7-2 and TRBJ2-3, with D possibly called TRBD1 or TRBD2 (6 bases each). Per the germline V gene, CDR1 is SGHTA and CDR2 is FQGNSA. The CDR3 runs to 14 residues. V gave up 9 bases and J gave up 2 bases, with 15 bases separating them. As DNA, the CDR3 is TGTGCCAGTTTAAGGGGGGCCTACACAGATACGCAGTATTTT. This sequence encodes CASLRGAYTDTQYF.

This chain uses TRBV20-1 with TRBJ2-7, with D unresolved. This CDR3 region has 15 residues. V lost 0 bases to trimming and J lost 1 base, with 13 bases between them. Germline V gene sequence: CDR1 DFQATT, CDR2 SNEGSKA (reference sequence). The CDR3 loop reads CSARDGNAASYEQYF. The DNA of the CDR3 is TGCAGTGCTAGAGATGGCAACGCGGCTTCCTACGAGCAGTACTTC.

This clonotype was seen a handful of times. A much larger clonotype is one base distant, so this may be a read error. The gene calls are TRBV29-1 and TRBJ2-5; 9 positions agree with TRBD1. After removal of 7 bases from V and 1 base from J, the junction contained 4 bases not matched to a gene. Per germline, CDR1 SQVTM and CDR2 ANQGSEA. This CDR3 is built from 13 residues. CDR3 sequence (DNA): TGCAGCGGGGGACAGGGTGCCCAAGAGACCCAGTACTTC. This encodes CSGGQGAQETQYF.

This clonotype was seen a handful of times. The rearrangement joins TRBV29-1 to TRBJ2-7, with 8 bases that match TRBD1. The CDR3 runs to 13 residues. V was pared by 8 bases and J by 0 bases, with 6 bases of the junction left unmatched. CDR1 and CDR2 from the germline V gene are SQVTM and ANQGSEA. The CDR3 is CSFGQGYSYEQYF. The DNA of the CDR3 is TGCAGCTTCGGACAGGGCTACTCCTACGAGCAGTACTTC.

V gene TRBV4-3 combines with J gene TRBJ2-3, with 7 bases identical to TRBD2. Germline-derived CDR1 and CDR2 are LGHNA and YSLEER. J gave up 4 bases and V 0 bases, and 7 bases lay outside the gene matches. This CDR3 region has 16 residues. CDR3 amino acids: CASSQDWGEGADTQYF. CDR3 DNA sequence: TGCGCCAGCAGCCAAGATTGGGGGGAGGGTGCAGATACGCAGTATTTT.

This clonotype appeared many times. The CDR3 coding sequence is TGTGCCAGCAGTGAAATGGGCAGTCCGACGGCCGAGCAGTACTTC. Residues: CASSEMGSPTAEQYF. The chain employs TRBV2 and TRBJ2-7; D is ambiguous. With 2 bases removed from V and 6 bases from J, the gap between germline ends came to 17 bases. There are 15 residues in the CDR3. In germline, CDR1 is SNHLY, CDR2 FYNNEI.

This clonotype was recorded only once. The chain has TRBV28 and TRBJ2-7; 16 bases are a match to TRBD2. The V and J ends lost 8 bases and 2 bases, in that order; junction bases with no gene match: 6. CDR1 is MDHEN and CDR2 is SYDVKM in the germline V gene. CDR3 length equals 16 residues. CDR3 DNA sequence: TGTGCCAGCGTCAAGGGACTAGCGGGAGGGCCCTACGAGCAGTACTTC. As protein: CASVKGLAGGPYEQYF.

The CDR3 loop reads CASSPLVTGTGETQYF. CDR3 sequence (DNA): TGTGCCAGCAGCCCATTAGTGACCGGGACAGGGGAGACCCAGTACTTC. The chain uses TRBV9 and TRBJ2-5; 9 bases agree with TRBD1. This CDR3 is built from 16 residues. Germline trimming cut 4 bases from V and 5 bases from J; bases unmatched to any gene: 12. The V gene's germline CDR1 is SGDLS and CDR2 YYNGEE.

V usage is TRBV12-5 and J usage is TRBJ2-7; the D is unclear. This CDR3 region has 16 residues. Trimming took 5 bases from V and 2 from J, leaving 19 bases between them. Germline V gene data show CDR1 as LGHNT and CDR2 as FRNRAP. CDR3: CASGVRMTPGTYEQYF. CDR3 nucleotide sequence: TGTGCTAGTGGTGTTCGTATGACACCAGGTACCTACGAGCAGTACTTC.

This clonotype was detected a few times. The V call is TRBV28, the J call TRBJ2-7; 9 bases fit TRBD1. Losses at the gene ends were 8 bases for V and 0 bases for J; bases not matched to a gene: 5. CDR1 is MDHEN and CDR2 is SYDVKM in the germline V gene. The CDR3 is made up of 14 amino acids. In nucleotides, the CDR3 is TGTGCCAGCTCTAGGGACAGGGACTCCTACGAGCAGTACTTC. Protein: CASSRDRDSYEQYF.

This clonotype was recorded a few times. V gene TRBV20-1 combines with J gene TRBJ2-1, with TRBD2 identical over 8 bases. V was clipped by 0 bases and J by 7 bases; unmatched bases: 8. CDR3 length: 15 amino acids. Germline CDR1 DFQATT, CDR2 SNEGSKA (reference sequence). CDR3 nucleotide sequence: TGCAGTGCTAGAGATGCAATAGCGGGAAGGAATGAGCAGTTCTTC. Encoded protein: CSARDAIAGRNEQFF.

The chain uses TRBV6-1 and TRBJ2-5; 7 bases match TRBD2. This CDR3 has 16 residues. Germline-derived CDR1 and CDR2 are MNHNS and SASEGT. V dropped 8 bases and J dropped 5; count of bases not matched to a gene: 17. CDR3 loop: CASSWTRAGGLETQYF. The CDR3 DNA sequence: TGTGCCAGCTCGTGGACTAGGGCAGGTGGATTGGAGACCCAGTACTTC.

V and J are TRBV20-1 and TRBJ1-4, with TRBD1 as a possible D gene (5 bases). The V and J ends lost 0 bases and 7 bases respectively, with 6 bases between them. The CDR3 runs to 12 residues. Looked up from germline, CDR1 is DFQATT and CDR2 is SNEGSKA (reference sequence). This CDR3 reads CSARDQGEKLFF. CDR3 DNA: TGCAGTGCTAGAGATCAGGGTGAAAAACTGTTTTTT.

The V gene is TRBV6-2 or TRBV6-3, the J gene TRBJ2-1; weak D call: TRBD1 (5 bases). V gave up 0 bases and J gave up 15 bases, with 15 bases separating them. Germline V gene data show CDR1 as MNHEY and CDR2 as SVGEGT. The CDR3 is 13 amino acids. Written as DNA, the CDR3 is TGTGCCAGCAGTTACTCGCCAGGGCCAATTGGGTTCTTC. Translation gives CASSYSPGPIGFF.

V gene TRBV29-1 combines with J gene TRBJ1-2, with D possibly matching TRBD1 (5 bases). This CDR3 has 13 residues. CDR1 is SQVTM and CDR2 is ANQGSEA in the germline V gene. The V end lost 5 bases, the J end lost 3 bases, and 13 bases lay between the germline ends. CDR3 sequence reads: CSVPPTGDYGYTF. The CDR3, as DNA: TGCAGCGTTCCCCCCACAGGCGACTATGGCTACACCTTC.

This sequence joins TRBV7-8 and TRBJ2-7; 8 bases agree with TRBD1. With 6 bases clipped from V and 6 bases from J, the junction kept 7 bases outside the gene matches. CDR3 length equals 13 residues. Germline assignment: CDR1 SGHVS and CDR2 FQNEAQ. Written as DNA, the CDR3 is TGTGCCAGCAGGCTGAGACAGGGGTTCGAGCAGTACTTC. This codes for CASRLRQGFEQYF.

As regards this clonotype: A read error may account for a junction end that differs from germline. This chain connects TRBV27 to TRBJ2-1, with D hard to call. This CDR3 region has 12 residues. Germline assignment: CDR1 MNHEY and CDR2 SMNVEV (reference sequence). The CDR3, as DNA: TGTGCCAGCAGTTCCCAGCTACTTGAGCGGTTCTTC. Translated, it gives CASSSQLLERFF.

V and J are TRBV11-3 and TRBJ2-7; 11 bases match TRBD2. There are 21 residues in the CDR3. After removal of 4 bases from V and 1 base from J, the junction contained 21 bases not matched to a gene. CDR1 is SGHNT, CDR2 YENEEA, per germline. CDR3 residues: CASSSPQGRTSGRIPSYEQYF. CDR3 coding DNA: TGTGCCAGCAGCTCCCCGCAGGGTAGGACTAGCGGGCGTATTCCTTCCTACGAGCAGTACTTC. Drawing the rest from reference TRBV11-3 and TRBJ2-7, the complete variable domain is EAGVVQSPRYKIIEKKQPVAFWCNPISGHNTLYWYLQNLGQGPELLIRYENEEAVDDSQLPKDRFSAERLKGVDSTLKIQPAELGDSAVYLCASSSPQGRTSGRIPSYEQYFGPGTRLTVT.

This chain connects TRBV5-1 to TRBJ2-1; D could derive from TRBD1 or TRBD2 (5 bases each). Germline V gene sequence: CDR1 SGHRS, CDR2 YFSETQ. The length of the CDR3 is 14 residues. The V and J ends lost 1 base and 9 bases respectively, with 14 bases between them. The CDR3 region is CASSLSGAPIEQFF. DNA of the CDR3: TGCGCCAGCAGCTTGTCCGGGGCGCCTATTGAGCAGTTCTTC.

With respect to this clonotype: A read error is possible here, since a much larger clone lies one base away. The chain uses TRBV6-2 or TRBV6-3 and TRBJ2-4; D gene ambiguous. Judging by the DNA end, TRBJ2-7 fits better; the J call may be wrong. Germline V gene lookup returns CDR1 MNHEY and CDR2 SVGEGT. The CDR3 length is 11 residues. CDR3 loop: CANSPLYEQYF. The DNA for the CDR3 is TGTGCCAACAGTCCCCTCTACGAGCAGTACTTC.

The chain carries TRBV7-2 and TRBJ2-7, with 8 bases that match TRBD2. The CDR3 has 15 residues. Trimming removed 5 bases from V and 3 bases from J; junction bases left unmatched: 9. Germline-derived CDR1 and CDR2 are SGHTA and FQGNSA. The CDR3 DNA reads TGTGCCAGCAGCGAATCGACTAGCGCCCTCTACGAGCAGTACTTC. It yields the protein CASSESTSALYEQYF.